This TCR beta chain emerged from a study of identical twins. The V gene's germline CDR1 is MNHEY and CDR2 SVGEGT. The CDR3 spans 15 residues. V lost 6 bases, J lost 4 bases, and 6 bases stayed unmatched. Study-wide points: Alpha sequences that were out-of-frame and twin-shared showed an excess of low generation probability. These conclusions were based on statistical analysis (cross-sectional, not following the same donors). Out-of-frame beta chain sequences displayed weaker excess sharing between twins.

A few counts support this clonotype. Its antigen is undetermined. A universal primer binding site was introduced by template switching. The final cDNA contained unique molecular identifiers. TCRdb reprocessed the 5' RACE reads with MiXCR, giving one entry per CDR3 protein. The data contain 500,000 to 550,000 distinct CDR3 sequences, about 20% of them singletons. The sample also formed part of further work on yellow fever vaccine responses in identical twins.

The sequenced sample consisted of CD4+ T cells sorted from blood. This chain joins TRBV6-2 or TRBV6-3 and TRBJ1-5; the match to TRBD1 covers 10 bases. The TCR was taken from a woman aged 18-29 years in good health. The CDR3 here is CASSRQGAGNQPQHF. The CDR3 nucleotides are TGTGCCAGCAGCCGACAGGGGGCAGGTAATCAGCCCCAGCATTTT.